Listed below are T cell receptor beta chains from one sample, sequenced in a study of shared clonotypes between healthy human individuals. Some clones are missing from TCRdb's copy, which holds only in-frame ones; the method was immunoSEQ multiplex PCR. The table includes about 1.5 million clones, 98% detected once. The sample taken for sequencing was naive CD4+ T cells sorted from blood. Source of these receptors: a man aged 30 to 45 in good health. Both conserved end residues are trimmed from each CDR3.

j_call: TRBJ2-2
v_call: TRBV5-1
cdr3_aa: ASSFGVGAAGELF

j_call: TRBJ1-3
v_call: TRBV9
cdr3_aa: ASSVGGLGDTIY

j_call: TRBJ2-3
v_call: TRBV7-9
cdr3_aa: ASSSDRYTDTQY

j_call: TRBJ2-5
v_call: TRBV7-8
cdr3_aa: ASRSGLAGQETQY

j_call: TRBJ2-7
v_call: TRBV10-1
cdr3_aa: ASSGTSGGYEQY

j_call: TRBJ2-7
v_call: TRBV6-5
cdr3_aa: ASSYSGTGIYEQY

j_call: TRBJ2-1
v_call: TRBV18
cdr3_aa: ASSPEGEQF

j_call: TRBJ2-7
v_call: TRBV19
cdr3_aa: ASSIDLSSGSYEQY

j_call: TRBJ1-2
v_call: TRBV9
cdr3_aa: ASSARQGPNYGYT

j_call: TRBJ2-4
v_call: TRBV25-1
cdr3_aa: ASSDPGQGNIQY

j_call: TRBJ2-5
v_call: TRBV7-7
cdr3_aa: ASSLLFSGTQY

j_call: TRBJ2-7
v_call: TRBV28
cdr3_aa: ASRGGGPYEQY

j_call: TRBJ2-7
v_call: TRBV5-1
cdr3_aa: ASSLSGDEQY

j_call: TRBJ1-1
v_call: TRBV28
cdr3_aa: ASTLIRGDLEAF

j_call: TRBJ1-2
v_call: TRBV28
cdr3_aa: ASTDPGVLWGYT

j_call: TRBJ2-7
v_call: TRBV7-2
cdr3_aa: ASSLETAGRVEQY

j_call: TRBJ2-2
v_call: TRBV28
cdr3_aa: ASSHSGTGTGELF

j_call: TRBJ2-3
v_call: TRBV5-1
cdr3_aa: ASSLEALQSTDTQY

j_call: TRBJ2-5
v_call: TRBV28
cdr3_aa: ASSSPFPGVSQETQY

j_call: TRBJ2-7
v_call: TRBV9
cdr3_aa: ASSTGTGLPYEQY

j_call: TRBJ1-5
v_call: TRBV27
cdr3_aa: ASSLVGGRGNQPQH

j_call: TRBJ2-2
v_call: TRBV7-2
cdr3_aa: ASSSFLRPPTTGELF

j_call: TRBJ2-5
v_call: TRBV5-1
cdr3_aa: ASSLRGRGSETQY

j_call: TRBJ2-1
v_call: TRBV9
cdr3_aa: ASSVAVKRMDNEQF

j_call: TRBJ2-7
v_call: TRBV19
cdr3_aa: ASSGGLQKDSYEQY

j_call: TRBJ2-5
v_call: TRBV30
cdr3_aa: AWSLRQGKGETQY

j_call: TRBJ2-2
v_call: TRBV28
cdr3_aa: ASSVGIRRDTGELF

j_call: TRBJ2-2
v_call: TRBV28
cdr3_aa: ASVVDANTGELF

j_call: TRBJ1-1
v_call: TRBV5-4
cdr3_aa: ASSLTKRGNTEAF

j_call: TRBJ2-5
v_call: TRBV7-2
cdr3_aa: ASSLAAFQETQY

j_call: TRBJ1-2
v_call: TRBV29-1
cdr3_aa: SVVTGTGIHGYT

j_call: TRBJ1-1
v_call: TRBV9
cdr3_aa: ASSPTAADTEAF

j_call: TRBJ2-7
v_call: TRBV10-2
cdr3_aa: ASLLAGAHEQY

j_call: TRBJ1-3
v_call: TRBV5-4
cdr3_aa: ASSLAPRGVGSGNTIY

j_call: TRBJ1-4
v_call: TRBV5-1
cdr3_aa: ASSLGGGNEKLF

j_call: TRBJ2-5
v_call: TRBV5-4
cdr3_aa: ASSRWSREEETQY

j_call: TRBJ2-4
v_call: TRBV28
cdr3_aa: ASSFWTSGAIAKNIQY

j_call: TRBJ2-1
v_call: TRBV6-5
cdr3_aa: AIGRQEEDEQF

j_call: TRBJ2-7
v_call: TRBV11-2
cdr3_aa: ASSLILSNNEQY

j_call: TRBJ2-1
v_call: TRBV2
cdr3_aa: ASSEQGGDEQF

j_call: TRBJ1-5
v_call: TRBV27
cdr3_aa: ASSFRGRDYSNQPQH

j_call: TRBJ2-7
v_call: TRBV6-1
cdr3_aa: ASSTAGGEY

j_call: TRBJ1-3
v_call: TRBV9
cdr3_aa: ASSVGTGEIENTIY

j_call: TRBJ1-1
v_call: TRBV28
cdr3_aa: ASSPQGVNTEAF

j_call: TRBJ1-2
v_call: TRBV30
cdr3_aa: AYSPRDSIYGYT